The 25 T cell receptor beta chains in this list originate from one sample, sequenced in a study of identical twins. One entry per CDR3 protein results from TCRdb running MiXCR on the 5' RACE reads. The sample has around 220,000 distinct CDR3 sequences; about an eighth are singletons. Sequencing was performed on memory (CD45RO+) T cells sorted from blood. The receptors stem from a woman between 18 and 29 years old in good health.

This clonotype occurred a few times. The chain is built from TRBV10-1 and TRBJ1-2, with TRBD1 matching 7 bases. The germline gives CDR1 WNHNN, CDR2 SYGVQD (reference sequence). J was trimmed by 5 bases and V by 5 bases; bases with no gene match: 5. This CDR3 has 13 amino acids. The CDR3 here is CASSSTGAYGYTF. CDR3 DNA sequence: TGCGCCAGCAGTTCCACAGGGGCATATGGCTACACCTTC.

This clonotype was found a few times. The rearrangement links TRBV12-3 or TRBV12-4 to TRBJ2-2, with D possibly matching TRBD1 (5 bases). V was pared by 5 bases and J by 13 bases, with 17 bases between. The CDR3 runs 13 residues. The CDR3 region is CASSPAGLQRLFF. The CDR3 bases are TGTGCCAGCAGTCCTGCAGGGTTACAGCGGCTGTTTTTT.

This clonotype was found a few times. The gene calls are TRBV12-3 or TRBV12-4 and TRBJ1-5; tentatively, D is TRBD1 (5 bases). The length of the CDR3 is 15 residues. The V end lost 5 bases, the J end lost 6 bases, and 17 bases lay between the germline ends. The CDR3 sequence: CASSPQAGSGQPQHF. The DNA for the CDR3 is TGTGCCAGCAGTCCTCAGGCAGGGTCGGGTCAGCCCCAGCATTTT.

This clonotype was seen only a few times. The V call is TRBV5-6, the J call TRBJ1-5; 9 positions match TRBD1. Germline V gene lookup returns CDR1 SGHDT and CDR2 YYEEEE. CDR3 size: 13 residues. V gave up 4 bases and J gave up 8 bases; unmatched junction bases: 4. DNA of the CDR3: TGTGCCAGCAGCCGACAGGGGGGTGAGCCCCAGCATTTT. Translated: CASSRQGGEPQHF.

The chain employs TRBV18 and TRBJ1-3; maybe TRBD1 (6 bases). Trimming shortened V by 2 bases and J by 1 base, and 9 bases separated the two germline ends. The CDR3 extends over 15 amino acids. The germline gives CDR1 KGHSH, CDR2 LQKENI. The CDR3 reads CASSPNRDSGNTIYF. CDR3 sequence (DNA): TGTGCCAGCTCACCAAACAGGGATTCTGGAAACACCATATATTTT.

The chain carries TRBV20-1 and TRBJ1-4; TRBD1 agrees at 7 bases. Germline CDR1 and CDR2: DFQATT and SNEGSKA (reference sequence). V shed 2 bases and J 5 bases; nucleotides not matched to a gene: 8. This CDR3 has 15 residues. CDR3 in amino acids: CSARFPTGRNEKLFF. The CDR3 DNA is TGCAGTGCTAGATTCCCGACAGGGAGAAATGAAAAACTGTTTTTT.

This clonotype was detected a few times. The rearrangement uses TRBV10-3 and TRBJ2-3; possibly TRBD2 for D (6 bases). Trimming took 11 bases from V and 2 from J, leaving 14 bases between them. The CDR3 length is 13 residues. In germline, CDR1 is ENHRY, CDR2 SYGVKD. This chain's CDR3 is CAAGGDITDTQYF. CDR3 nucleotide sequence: TGTGCCGCCGGGGGAGACATCACAGATACGCAGTATTTT.

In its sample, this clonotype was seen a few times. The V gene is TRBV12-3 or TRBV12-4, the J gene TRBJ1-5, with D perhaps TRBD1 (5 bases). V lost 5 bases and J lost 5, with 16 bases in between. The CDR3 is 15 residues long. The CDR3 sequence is CASSKTSGGDQPQHF. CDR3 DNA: TGTGCCAGCAGTAAGACGTCCGGGGGGGATCAGCCCCAGCATTTT.

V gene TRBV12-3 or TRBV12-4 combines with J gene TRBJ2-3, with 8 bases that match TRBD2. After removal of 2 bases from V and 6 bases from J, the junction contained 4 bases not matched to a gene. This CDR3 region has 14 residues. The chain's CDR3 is CASSLNSGVDTQYF. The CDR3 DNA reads TGTGCCAGCAGTTTAAATAGCGGGGTTGATACGCAGTATTTT.

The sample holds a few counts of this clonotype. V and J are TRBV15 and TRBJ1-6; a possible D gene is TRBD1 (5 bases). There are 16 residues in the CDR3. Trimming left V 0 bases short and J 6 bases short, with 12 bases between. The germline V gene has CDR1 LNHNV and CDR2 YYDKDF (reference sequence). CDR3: CATSRDPQGTNSPLHF. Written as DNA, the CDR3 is TGTGCCACCAGCAGAGATCCCCAGGGAACTAATTCACCCCTCCACTTT.

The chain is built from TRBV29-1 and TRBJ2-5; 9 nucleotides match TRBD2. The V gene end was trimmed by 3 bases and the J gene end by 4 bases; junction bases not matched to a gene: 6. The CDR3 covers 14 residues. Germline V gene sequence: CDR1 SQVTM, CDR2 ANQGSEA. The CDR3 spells CSVEAGGIGETQYF. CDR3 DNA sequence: TGCAGCGTTGAGGCGGGGGGGATCGGAGAGACCCAGTACTTC. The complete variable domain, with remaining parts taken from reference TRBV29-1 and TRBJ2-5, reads SAVISQKPSRDICQRGTSLTIQCQVDSQVTMMFWYRQQPGQSLTLIATANQGSEATYESGFVIDKFPISRPNLTFSTLTVSNMSPEDSSIYLCSVEAGGIGETQYFGPGTRLLVL.

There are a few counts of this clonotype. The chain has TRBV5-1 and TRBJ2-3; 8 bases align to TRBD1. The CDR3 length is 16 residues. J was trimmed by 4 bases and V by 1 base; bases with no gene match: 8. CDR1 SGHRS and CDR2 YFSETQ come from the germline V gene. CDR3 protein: CASSLSGQGGADTQYF. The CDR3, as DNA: TGCGCCAGCAGCTTGTCCGGACAGGGCGGGGCAGATACGCAGTATTTT. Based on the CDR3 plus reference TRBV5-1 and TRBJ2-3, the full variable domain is KAGVTQTPRYLIKTRGQQVTLSCSPISGHRSVSWYQQTPGQGLQFLFEYFSETQRNKGNFPGRFSGRQFSNSRSEMNVSTLELGDSALYLCASSLSGQGGADTQYFGPGTRLTVL.

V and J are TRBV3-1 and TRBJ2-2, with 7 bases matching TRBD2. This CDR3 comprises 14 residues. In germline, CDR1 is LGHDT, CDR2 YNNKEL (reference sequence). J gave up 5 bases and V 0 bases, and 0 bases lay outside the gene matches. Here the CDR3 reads CASSQEAGTGELFF. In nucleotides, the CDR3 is TGTGCCAGCAGCCAAGAAGCGGGGACCGGGGAGCTGTTTTTT.

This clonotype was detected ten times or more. The CDR3 region has the DNA TGTGCCAGCAGTGCCCAGGGGGCCGTTGTGAACACTGAAGCTTTCTTT. It codes for CASSAQGAVVNTEAFF. The genes are TRBV6-1 and TRBJ1-1; TRBD1 aligns across 8 bases. Germline V gene lookup returns CDR1 MNHNS and CDR2 SASEGT. The CDR3 has 16 residues. V lost 4 bases and J lost 0; bases outside the gene matches: 7.

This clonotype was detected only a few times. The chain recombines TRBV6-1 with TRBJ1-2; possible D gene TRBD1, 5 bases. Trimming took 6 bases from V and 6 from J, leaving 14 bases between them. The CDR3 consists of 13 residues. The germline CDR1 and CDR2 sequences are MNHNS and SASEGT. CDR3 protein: CASSHMGGNGYTF. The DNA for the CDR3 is TGTGCCAGCAGCCACATGGGGGGTAATGGCTACACCTTC.

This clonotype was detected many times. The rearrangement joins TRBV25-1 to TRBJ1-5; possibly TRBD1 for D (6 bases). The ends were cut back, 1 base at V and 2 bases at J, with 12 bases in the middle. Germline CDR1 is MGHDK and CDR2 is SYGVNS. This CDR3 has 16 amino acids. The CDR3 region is CASSESGGLGNQPQHF. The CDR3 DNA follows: TGTGCCAGCAGTGAATCTGGGGGGCTAGGCAATCAGCCCCAGCATTTT.

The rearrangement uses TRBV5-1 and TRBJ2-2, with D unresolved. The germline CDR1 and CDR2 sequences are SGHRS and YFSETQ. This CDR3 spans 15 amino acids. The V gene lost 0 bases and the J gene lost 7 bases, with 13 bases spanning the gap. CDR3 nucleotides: TGCGCCAGCAGCTTGGATGTGTGGAAGATCGGGGAGCTGTTTTTT. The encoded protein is CASSLDVWKIGELFF.

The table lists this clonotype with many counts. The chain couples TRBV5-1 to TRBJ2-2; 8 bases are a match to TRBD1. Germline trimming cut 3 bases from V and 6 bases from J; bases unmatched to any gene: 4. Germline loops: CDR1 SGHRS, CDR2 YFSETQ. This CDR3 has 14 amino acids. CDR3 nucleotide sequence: TGCGCCAGCAGCTCACAGGGGGGCCCCGGGGAGCTGTTTTTT. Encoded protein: CASSSQGGPGELFF.

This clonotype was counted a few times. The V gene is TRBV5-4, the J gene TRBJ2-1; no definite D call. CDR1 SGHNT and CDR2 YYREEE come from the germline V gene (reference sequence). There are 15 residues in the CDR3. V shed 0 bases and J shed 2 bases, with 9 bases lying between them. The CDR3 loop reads CASSLEPLTYNEQFF. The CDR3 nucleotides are TGTGCCAGCAGCTTGGAACCCCTCACCTACAATGAGCAGTTCTTC.

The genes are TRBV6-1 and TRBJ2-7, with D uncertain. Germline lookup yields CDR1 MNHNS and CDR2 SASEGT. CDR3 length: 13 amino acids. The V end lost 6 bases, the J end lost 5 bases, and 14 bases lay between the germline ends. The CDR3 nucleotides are TGTGCCAGCAGGGGCAGAGGATGGGACGAGCAGTACTTC. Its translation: CASRGRGWDEQYF.

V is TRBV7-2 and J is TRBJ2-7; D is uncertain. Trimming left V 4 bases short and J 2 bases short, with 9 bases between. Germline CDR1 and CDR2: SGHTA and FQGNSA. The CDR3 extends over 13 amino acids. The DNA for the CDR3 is TGTGCCAGCAGCTCCCGCCCCCCCTACGAGCAGTACTTC. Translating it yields CASSSRPPYEQYF.

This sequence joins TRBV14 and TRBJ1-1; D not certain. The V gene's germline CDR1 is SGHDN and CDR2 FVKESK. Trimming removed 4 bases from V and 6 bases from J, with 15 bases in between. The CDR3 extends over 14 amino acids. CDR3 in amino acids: CASSPQRYSSEAFF. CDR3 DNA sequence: TGTGCCAGCAGCCCCCAGAGGTATTCCTCTGAAGCTTTCTTT.

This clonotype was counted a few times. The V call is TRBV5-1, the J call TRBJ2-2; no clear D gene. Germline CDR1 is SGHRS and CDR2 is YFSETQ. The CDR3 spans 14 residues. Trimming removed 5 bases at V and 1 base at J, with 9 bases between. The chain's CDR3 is CASRVVLNTGELFF. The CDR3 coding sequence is TGCGCCAGCAGAGTGGTCCTGAACACCGGGGAGCTGTTTTTT.

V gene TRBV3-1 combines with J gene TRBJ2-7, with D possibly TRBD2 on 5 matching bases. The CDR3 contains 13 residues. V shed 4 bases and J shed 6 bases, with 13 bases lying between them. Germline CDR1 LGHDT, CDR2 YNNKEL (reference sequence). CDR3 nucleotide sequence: TGTGCCAGCAGCCTCATAACTGGGAGCGAGCAGTACTTC. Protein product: CASSLITGSEQYF.

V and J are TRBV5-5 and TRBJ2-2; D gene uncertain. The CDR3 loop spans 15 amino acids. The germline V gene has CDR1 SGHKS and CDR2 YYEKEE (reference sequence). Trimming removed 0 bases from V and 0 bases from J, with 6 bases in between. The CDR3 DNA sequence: TGTGCCAGCAGCTTGGCGACGGCGAACACCGGGGAGCTGTTTTTT. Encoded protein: CASSLATANTGELFF.